This entry is about one T cell receptor (beta chain). Its target is unknown. Profiled with immunoSEQ multiplex PCR; TCRdb holds only in-frame clones, not every one. The sample carries tens of thousands of clones, 60% to 80% recorded once. This sample stems from a study of vaccination effects on CD4 cells after COVID-19. On the study more broadly: Of the BNT162b2 and mRNA-1273 vaccines, participants received two doses of one or the other.

Antigen-specific CD4+ T cells were expanded with viral peptide pools in the ViraFEST assay before sequencing. Subsequent to 10 days of culture, CD4+ T cells were isolated. None of these healthy vaccinees had been infected with SARS-CoV-2 before vaccination. They grew around 2.2 million PBMC in each well, adding about 10 IU/ml IL-2 and about 9.5 ug/ml peptides. IL-2 medium took the place of half the medium on both days 3 and 7. V gave up 2 bases and J gave up 10 bases, with 13 bases separating them. This CDR3 is built from 13 residues. Per the germline V gene, CDR1 is KGHDR and CDR2 is SFDVKD. This rearrangement joins TRBV24-1 to TRBJ1-1; D might be TRBD1 (6 bases). The origin of this receptor is a human donor who received a COVID-19 vaccine. The sample was CD4+ T cells from PBMCs cultured with HCoV-NL63 spike peptides, taken before COVID-19 vaccination. The CDR3 DNA follows: TGTGCCACCAGTGATTCACAGGGTTATGGAGCTTTCTTT. Encoded protein: CATSDSQGYGAFF.